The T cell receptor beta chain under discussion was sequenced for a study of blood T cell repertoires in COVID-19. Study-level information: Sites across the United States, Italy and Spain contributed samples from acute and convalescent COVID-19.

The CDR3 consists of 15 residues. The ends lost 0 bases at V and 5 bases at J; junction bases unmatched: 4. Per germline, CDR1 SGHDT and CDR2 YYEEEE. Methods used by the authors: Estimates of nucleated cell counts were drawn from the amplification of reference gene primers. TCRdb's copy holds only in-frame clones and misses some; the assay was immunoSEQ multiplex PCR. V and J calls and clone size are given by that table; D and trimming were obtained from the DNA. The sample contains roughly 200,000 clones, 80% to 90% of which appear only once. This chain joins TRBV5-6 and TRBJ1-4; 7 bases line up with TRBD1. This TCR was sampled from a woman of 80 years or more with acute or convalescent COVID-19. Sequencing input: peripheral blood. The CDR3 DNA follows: TGTGCCAGCAGCTTGGTGGGACAGCGAAATGAAAAACTGTTTTTT. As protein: CASSLVGQRNEKLFF.